This TCR beta chain is drawn from a study of T-cell memory formation after mild COVID-19. UMIs and sample barcodes were carried by the TCR alpha and TCR beta cDNA libraries that 5'RACE produced using constant-segment primers. TCRdb re-derived calls from the 5' RACE reads in MiXCR, one entry per CDR3 protein. The repertoire includes about 400,000 distinct CDR3 sequences, about a sixth of them detected once, and roughly 21% sits in the top ten. Study results and caveats: Certain responding clones were present in pre-infection memory, suggesting participation of cross-reactive memory. Shrinking CD4+ clones resided mostly in CM and EM, and CD8+ ones in EMRA.

V lost 7 bases, J lost 11 bases, and 7 bases stayed unmatched. Germline CDR1 reads MDHEN; CDR2 reads SYDVKM. This CDR3 has 12 residues. This clonotype was counted only a few times. What it binds is unknown. The sequencing input was PBMCs or a T cell subset sorted from them (not recorded which). The sequence was obtained from a young man who had mild COVID-19 (a few samples of this study predate the infection). Cell type and time point are not known. V and J are TRBV28 and TRBJ1-1; 10 bases are shared with TRBD1. The CDR3 nucleotides are TGTGCCAGCACGACAGGGGGCAAGGGGGCTTTCTTT. Translated, it gives CASTTGGKGAFF. Full variable domain (remainder filled in from reference TRBV28 and TRBJ1-1): DVKVTQSSRYLVKRTGEKVFLECVQDMDHENMFWYRQDPGLGLRLIYFSYDVKMKEKGDIPEGYSVSREKKERFSLILESASTNQTSMYLCASTTGGKGAFFGQGTRLTVV.